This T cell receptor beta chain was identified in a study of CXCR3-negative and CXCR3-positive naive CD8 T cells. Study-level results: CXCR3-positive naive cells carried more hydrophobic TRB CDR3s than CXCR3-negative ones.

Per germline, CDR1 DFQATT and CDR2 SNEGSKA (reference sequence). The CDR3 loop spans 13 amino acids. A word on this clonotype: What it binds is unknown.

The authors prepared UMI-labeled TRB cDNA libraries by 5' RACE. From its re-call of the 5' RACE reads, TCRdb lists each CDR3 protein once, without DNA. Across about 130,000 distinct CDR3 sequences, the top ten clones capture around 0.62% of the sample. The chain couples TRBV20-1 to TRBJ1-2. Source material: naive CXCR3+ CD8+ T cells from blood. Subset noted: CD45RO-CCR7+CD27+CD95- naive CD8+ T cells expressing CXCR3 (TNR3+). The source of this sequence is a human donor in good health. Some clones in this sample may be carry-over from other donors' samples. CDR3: CSAREHFNYGYTF.